The sequence of this T cell receptor (beta chain) was determined in a study of early T cells in non-severe SARS-CoV-2 infection. Looking at the study overall: Chains from this unsorted whole-blood bulk RNA could not be paired. The study's findings and limits: In VDJdb matching, anti-spike CD8 responses were favored while private and CD4 specificities went missing.

The library protocol tagged individual cDNA molecules with unique molecular identifiers. TCRdb analysed the 5' RACE reads with MiXCR anew, one entry per CDR3 protein. The sample has about 75,000 distinct CDR3 sequences; approximately 10% are singletons. Trimming removed 7 bases from V and 0 bases from J, with 13 bases in between. Germline-derived CDR1 and CDR2 are DFQATT and SNEGSKA (reference sequence). The CDR3 sequence is 13 residues long. This clonotype was observed a few times. Its antigen is undetermined. The V gene is TRBV20-1, the J gene TRBJ2-7, with D unclear. The source was whole blood, collected at baseline. This clonotype originated in an adult who was a healthcare worker with PCR-confirmed SARS-CoV-2 infection or an uninfected control (not recorded which). CDR3 loop: CSVSTISSYEQYF. The DNA for the CDR3 is TGCAGTGTTTCAACAATTAGCTCCTACGAGCAGTACTTC.